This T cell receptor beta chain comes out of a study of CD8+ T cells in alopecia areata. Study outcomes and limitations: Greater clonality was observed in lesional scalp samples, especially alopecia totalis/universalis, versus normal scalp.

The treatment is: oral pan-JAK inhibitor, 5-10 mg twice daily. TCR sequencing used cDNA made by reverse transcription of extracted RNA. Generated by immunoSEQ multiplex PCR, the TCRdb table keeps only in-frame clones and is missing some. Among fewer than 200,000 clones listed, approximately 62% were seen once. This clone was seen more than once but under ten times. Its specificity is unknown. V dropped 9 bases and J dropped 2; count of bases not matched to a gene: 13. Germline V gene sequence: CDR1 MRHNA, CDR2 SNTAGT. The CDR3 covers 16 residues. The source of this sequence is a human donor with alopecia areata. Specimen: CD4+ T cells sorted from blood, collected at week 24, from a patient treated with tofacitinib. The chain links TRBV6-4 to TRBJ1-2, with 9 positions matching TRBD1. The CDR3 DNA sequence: TGTGCCAGTAGCCCATCCGGGACAGGGTGGAACTATGGCTACACCTTC. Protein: CASSPSGTGWNYGYTF.